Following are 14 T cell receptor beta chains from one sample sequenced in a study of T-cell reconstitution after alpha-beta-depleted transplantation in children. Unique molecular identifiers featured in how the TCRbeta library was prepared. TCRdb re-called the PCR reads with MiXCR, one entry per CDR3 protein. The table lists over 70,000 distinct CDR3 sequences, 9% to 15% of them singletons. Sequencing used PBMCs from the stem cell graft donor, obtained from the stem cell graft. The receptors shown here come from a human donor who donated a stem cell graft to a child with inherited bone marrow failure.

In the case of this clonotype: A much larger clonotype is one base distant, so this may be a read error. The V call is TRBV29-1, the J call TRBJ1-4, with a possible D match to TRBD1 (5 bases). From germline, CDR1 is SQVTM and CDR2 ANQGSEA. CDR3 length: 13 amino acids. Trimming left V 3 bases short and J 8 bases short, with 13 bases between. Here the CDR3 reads CSVESRGREKLFF. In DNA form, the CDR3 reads TGCAGCGTTGAGTCGCGGGGCCGAGAAAAACTGTTTTTT. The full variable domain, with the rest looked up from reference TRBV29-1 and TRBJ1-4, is SAVISQKPSRDICQRGTSLTIQCQVDSQVTMMFWYRQQPGQSLTLIATANQGSEATYESGFVIDKFPISRPNLTFSTLTVSNMSPEDSSIYLCSVESRGREKLFFGSGTQLSVL.

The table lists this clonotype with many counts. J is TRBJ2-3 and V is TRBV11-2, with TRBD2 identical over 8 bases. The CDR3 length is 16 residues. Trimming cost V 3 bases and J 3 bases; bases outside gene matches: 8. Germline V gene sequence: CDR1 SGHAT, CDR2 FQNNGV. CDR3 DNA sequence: TGTGCCAGCAGCTTTTTCACCGGGGGGGAAACAGATACGCAGTATTTT. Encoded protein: CASSFFTGGETDTQYF. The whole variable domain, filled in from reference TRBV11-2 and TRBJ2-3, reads EAGVAQSPRYKIIEKRQSVAFWCNPISGHATLYWYQQILGQGPKLLIQFQNNGVVDDSQLPKDRFSAERLKGVDSTLKIQPAKLEDSAVYLCASSFFTGGETDTQYFGPGTRLTVL.

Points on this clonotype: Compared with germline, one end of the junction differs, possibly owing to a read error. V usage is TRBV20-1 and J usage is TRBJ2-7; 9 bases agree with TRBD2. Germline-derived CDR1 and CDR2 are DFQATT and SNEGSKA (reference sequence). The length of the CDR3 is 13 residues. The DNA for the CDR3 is TGCAGTGCTACCGGGACTAGCTCCTACGGGCAGTACTTC. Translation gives CSATGTSSYGQYF.

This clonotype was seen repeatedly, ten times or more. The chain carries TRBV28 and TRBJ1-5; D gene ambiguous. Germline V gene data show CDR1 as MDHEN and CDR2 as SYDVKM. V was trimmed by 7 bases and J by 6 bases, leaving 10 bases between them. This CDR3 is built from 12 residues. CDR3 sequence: CASTSTSQPQHF. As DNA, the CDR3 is TGTGCCAGCACCTCGACCTCTCAGCCCCAGCATTTT.

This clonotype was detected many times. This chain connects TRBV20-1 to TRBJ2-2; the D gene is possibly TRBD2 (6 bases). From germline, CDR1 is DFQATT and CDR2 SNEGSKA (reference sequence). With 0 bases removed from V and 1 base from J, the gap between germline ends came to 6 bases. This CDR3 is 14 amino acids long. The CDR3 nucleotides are TGCAGTGCTAGAGAGGGAGGGAACACCGGGGAGCTGTTTTTT. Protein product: CSAREGGNTGELFF.

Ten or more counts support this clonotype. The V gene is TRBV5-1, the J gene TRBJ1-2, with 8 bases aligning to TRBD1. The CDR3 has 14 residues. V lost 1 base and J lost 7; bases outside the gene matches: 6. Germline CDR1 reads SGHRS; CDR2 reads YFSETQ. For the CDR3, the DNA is TGCGCCAGCAGCTTGTCAGGGGGCGCGGGTGGCTACACCTTC. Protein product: CASSLSGGAGGYTF. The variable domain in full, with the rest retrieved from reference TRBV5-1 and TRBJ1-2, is KAGVTQTPRYLIKTRGQQVTLSCSPISGHRSVSWYQQTPGQGLQFLFEYFSETQRNKGNFPGRFSGRQFSNSRSEMNVSTLELGDSALYLCASSLSGGAGGYTFGSGTRLTVV.

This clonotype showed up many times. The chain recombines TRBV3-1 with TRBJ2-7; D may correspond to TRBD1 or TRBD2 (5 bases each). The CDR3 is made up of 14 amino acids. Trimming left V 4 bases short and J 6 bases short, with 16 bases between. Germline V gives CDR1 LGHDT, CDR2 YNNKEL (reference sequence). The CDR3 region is CASSLTMGQIEQYF. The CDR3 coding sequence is TGTGCCAGCAGCCTGACTATGGGGCAGATCGAGCAGTACTTC.

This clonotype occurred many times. The CDR3 coding sequence is TGCAGTGCTAGGGACTCCGGGACCCCAACCTACGAGCAGTACTTC. It yields the protein CSARDSGTPTYEQYF. This chain uses TRBV20-1 with TRBJ2-7; D assignment may be TRBD1 or TRBD2 (5 bases each). V shed 3 bases and J shed 2 bases, with 17 bases lying between them. Germline V gives CDR1 DFQATT, CDR2 SNEGSKA (reference sequence). The CDR3 sequence is 15 residues long.

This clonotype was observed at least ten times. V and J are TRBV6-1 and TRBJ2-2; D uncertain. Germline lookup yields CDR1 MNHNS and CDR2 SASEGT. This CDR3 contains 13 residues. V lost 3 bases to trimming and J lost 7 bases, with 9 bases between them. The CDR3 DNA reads TGTGCCAGCAGTGAGGGCCCCCTCGGGGAGCTGTTTTTT. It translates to CASSEGPLGELFF.

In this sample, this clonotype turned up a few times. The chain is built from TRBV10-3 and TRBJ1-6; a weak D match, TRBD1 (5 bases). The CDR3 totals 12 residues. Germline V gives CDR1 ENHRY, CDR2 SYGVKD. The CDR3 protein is CASAGSDSPLHF. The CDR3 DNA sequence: TGTGCTTCAGCAGGGTCGGACTCACCCCTCCACTTT.

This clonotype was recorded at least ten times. In DNA, the CDR3 is TGTGCCAGCAGTTTGGTCAGACTTCATCAGCCCCAGCATTTT. It translates to CASSLVRLHQPQHF. The J gene is TRBJ1-5, the V gene TRBV12-3 or TRBV12-4; the D is unclear. The CDR3 is made up of 14 amino acids. The germline V and J ends were trimmed by 3 bases and 5 bases, with 11 bases remaining between them.

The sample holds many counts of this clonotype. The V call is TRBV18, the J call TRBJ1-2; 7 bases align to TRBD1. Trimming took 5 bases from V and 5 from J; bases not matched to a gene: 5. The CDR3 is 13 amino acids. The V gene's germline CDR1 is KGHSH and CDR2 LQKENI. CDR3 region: CASSTGTVYGYTF. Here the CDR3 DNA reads TGTGCCAGCTCAACTGGGACAGTATATGGCTACACCTTC.

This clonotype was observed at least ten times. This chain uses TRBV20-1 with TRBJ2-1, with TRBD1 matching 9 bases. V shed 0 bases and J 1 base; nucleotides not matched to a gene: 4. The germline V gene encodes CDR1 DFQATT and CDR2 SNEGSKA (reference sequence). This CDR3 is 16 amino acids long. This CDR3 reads CSARDVGQGSYNEQFF. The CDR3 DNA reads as TGCAGTGCTAGAGATGTGGGACAGGGTTCCTACAATGAGCAGTTCTTC.

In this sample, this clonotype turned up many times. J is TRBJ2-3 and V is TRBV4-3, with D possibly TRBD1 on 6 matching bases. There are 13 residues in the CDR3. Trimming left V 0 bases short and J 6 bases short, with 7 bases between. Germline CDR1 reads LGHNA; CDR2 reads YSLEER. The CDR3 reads CASSQDRGDTQYF. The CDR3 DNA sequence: TGCGCCAGCAGCCAAGATAGGGGGGATACGCAGTATTTT.